This T cell receptor (beta chain) appears in the sequencing data of a study of cytomegalovirus exposure and HLA in healthy donors. The overall study: A preliminary data release comprised approximately 85 million unique TCRs obtained from HLA-typed donors.

The CDR3 spans 15 residues. Per germline, CDR1 SGDLS and CDR2 YYNGEE. V lost 0 bases to trimming and J lost 5 bases, with 15 bases between them. PCR employed 60 Vbeta and 13 Jbeta primers. The table came from immunoSEQ multiplex PCR; TCRdb's copy has only in-frame clones and leaves some out. The sample holds hundreds of thousands of clones, under 80% seen once. The chain is built from TRBV9 and TRBJ2-7, with a tentative D call TRBD1 (8 bases). The clonotype originates from a female donor in good health and CMV-seronegative. Source material: PBMCs. The CDR3 nucleotides read TGTGCCAGCAGCGTAGTCGGACAGGGAGGGGACGAGCAGTACTTC. It codes for CASSVVGQGGDEQYF.